This is a list of T cell receptor beta chains from one sample in a study of early stage breast cancer tumors. This table comes from immunoSEQ multiplex PCR, and its TCRdb copy is limited to in-frame clones, with some not included. The sample comprises over 40,000 clones, around 80% of which are singletons, and around 3.4% rests with the top ten. The specimen was blood. The receptor set was obtained from a person aged 40 to 49 with breast cancer. CDR3s include the opening cysteine and the closing phenylalanine or tryptophan. Fields, in order: J gene, clone size, D gene, V gene, CDR3 DNA, CDR3 protein. A D gene is named only where the DNA matches it firmly. Expanded clones get a size class; other rows say once, few or many, or leave the size out.

J: TRBJ2-5; size: -; D: -; V: TRBV7-4; DNA: TGTGCCAGCTACATCAACGGGCATTTGTCCGAGACCCAGTACTTC; CDR3: CASYINGHLSETQYF
J: TRBJ1-1; size: -; D: -; V: TRBV19; DNA: TGTGCCAGTAGGAATACAGGGTACATGAACACTGAAGCTTTCTTT; CDR3: CASRNTGYMNTEAFF
J: TRBJ1-2; size: -; D: -; V: TRBV28; DNA: TGTGCCAGCACAGGGGCCGAGGTGAACTATGGCTACACCTTC; CDR3: CASTGAEVNYGYTF
J: TRBJ2-3; size: -; D: TRBD2; V: TRBV5-1; DNA: TGCGCCAGCAGCCCTGGACTAGCGGGAGGAATAGATACGCAGTATTTT; CDR3: CASSPGLAGGIDTQYF
J: TRBJ2-3; size: -; D: -; V: TRBV11-2; DNA: TGTGCCAGCAGCCTGAGTCTCCACAGCACAGATACGCAGTATTTT; CDR3: CASSLSLHSTDTQYF
J: TRBJ2-1; size: -; D: -; V: TRBV11-2; DNA: TGTGCCAGCAGCTTACGTTTGACTAACTCCTACAATGAGCAGTTCTTC; CDR3: CASSLRLTNSYNEQFF
J: TRBJ2-1; size: -; D: TRBD2; V: TRBV29-1; DNA: TGCAGCGTTGGGGTCCTAGCGGGAGGCTACACTGAGCAGTTCTTC; CDR3: CSVGVLAGGYTEQFF
J: TRBJ2-1; size: -; D: TRBD2; V: TRBV4-2; DNA: TGTGCCAGCAGCCAAGATGGGTCGGGGGGGAATGAGCAGTTCTTC; CDR3: CASSQDGSGGNEQFF
J: TRBJ2-7; size: -; D: -; V: TRBV30; DNA: TGTGCCTGGAGTTCGGCGGACTCCTACGAGCAGTACTTC; CDR3: CAWSSADSYEQYF
J: TRBJ1-5; size: -; D: -; V: TRBV5-1; DNA: TGCGCCACCCTTTTGCGAGGGGAGCCCCAGCATTTT; CDR3: CATLLRGEPQHF
J: TRBJ2-7; size: -; D: TRBD2; V: TRBV18; DNA: TGTGCCAGCTCACCAGGGACTAGCGGGAGTCTAAAAACCTACGAGCAGTACTTC; CDR3: CASSPGTSGSLKTYEQYF
J: TRBJ1-2; size: -; D: -; V: TRBV19; DNA: TGTGCCAGTAGTATCTATGGTCGTTTCGGGACATTAACTAACTATGGCTACACCTTC; CDR3: CASSIYGRFGTLTNYGYTF
J: TRBJ2-2; size: -; D: TRBD2; V: TRBV10-3; DNA: TGTGCCATCAGTGACAGGGAGGGCGGGGAGCTGTTTTTT; CDR3: CAISDREGGELFF
J: TRBJ2-7; size: -; D: -; V: TRBV30; DNA: TGTGCCTGGAGTGGGGGGGACGAGCAGTACTTC; CDR3: CAWSGGDEQYF
J: TRBJ2-1; size: -; D: TRBD2; V: TRBV11-2; DNA: TGTGCCAGCAGCTTAGGGGCTAGCGGGAGTGTAGGTGTTGAGCAGTTCTTC; CDR3: CASSLGASGSVGVEQFF
J: TRBJ1-1; size: once; D: -; V: TRBV6-1; DNA: TGTGCCAGCAGTACCAGGGTCTCCGAAGCTTTCTTT; CDR3: CASSTRVSEAFF
J: TRBJ2-7; size: -; D: TRBD2; V: TRBV30; DNA: TGTGCCTGGAGTGTAGCGGGATTTAGCTCCTACGAGCAGTACTTC; CDR3: CAWSVAGFSSYEQYF
J: TRBJ2-7; size: once; D: -; V: TRBV5-6; DNA: TGTGCCAGCAGCTTGCGTCTGGGTAGCGGCCGCCACTACGAGCAGTACTTC; CDR3: CASSLRLGSGRHYEQYF
J: TRBJ2-6; size: -; D: TRBD2; V: TRBV4-1; DNA: TGCGCCAGCAGTGGGGGGGTCGCTAACTCTGGGGCCAACGTCCTGACTTTC; CDR3: CASSGGVANSGANVLTF
J: TRBJ2-7; size: once; D: -; V: TRBV6-1; DNA: TGTGCCAGCAGTGGCACGGGTACTGAGGAGCAGTACTTC; CDR3: CASSGTGTEEQYF
J: TRBJ1-3; size: -; D: TRBD1; V: TRBV6-5; DNA: TGTGCCAGCAGTTACGCGACAGGGACTGGAAACACCATATATTTT; CDR3: CASSYATGTGNTIYF
J: TRBJ2-2; size: -; D: TRBD2; V: TRBV27; DNA: TGTGCCAGCAGCCTCCATGCGGGGCTAGCGGGAACCGGGGAGCTGTTTTTT; CDR3: CASSLHAGLAGTGELFF
J: TRBJ2-1; size: -; D: -; V: TRBV28; DNA: TGTGCCAGCAGCCTCACTAGTGGCGAGCAGTTCTTC; CDR3: CASSLTSGEQFF
J: TRBJ1-3; size: -; D: TRBD1; V: TRBV28; DNA: TGTGCCAGCAGGGCCCAGGACAGGTGGGGAAACACCATATATTTT; CDR3: CASRAQDRWGNTIYF
J: TRBJ2-1; size: -; D: -; V: TRBV5-6; DNA: TGTGCCAGCAGCTTTTCCGATAGCTCCTACAATGAGCAGTTCTTC; CDR3: CASSFSDSSYNEQFF
J: TRBJ2-1; size: -; D: -; V: TRBV2; DNA: TGTGCCAGCGGTGGGGATAAGCAGTTCTTC; CDR3: CASGGDKQFF
J: TRBJ2-7; size: -; D: -; V: TRBV6-6; DNA: TGTGCCAGCAGTTACTCGCAAGGGGGTTCGTACTTC; CDR3: CASSYSQGGSYF
J: TRBJ1-1; size: -; D: TRBD1; V: TRBV29-1; DNA: TGCAGCGTTAAGGGACAGCCAACGAACACTGAAGCTTTCTTT; CDR3: CSVKGQPTNTEAFF
J: TRBJ2-2; size: -; D: -; V: TRBV19; DNA: TGTGCCAGTAGTATAGTTATTCCGACCGGGGAGCTGTTTTTT; CDR3: CASSIVIPTGELFF
J: TRBJ1-1; size: -; D: -; V: TRBV6-5; DNA: TGTGCCAGCAGTTTGGGACCCTTCACTGAAGCTTTCTTT; CDR3: CASSLGPFTEAFF
J: TRBJ2-1; size: -; D: TRBD2; V: TRBV7-9; DNA: TGTGCCAGCAGCTCTCGGACTAGCGGGACCCTTACCTCCTACAATGAGCAGTTCTTC; CDR3: CASSSRTSGTLTSYNEQFF
J: TRBJ2-5; size: -; D: TRBD2; V: TRBV27; DNA: TGTGCCAGCAGTTCACTAGCGGGTCAAGAGACCCAGTACTTC; CDR3: CASSSLAGQETQYF
J: TRBJ1-5; size: -; D: TRBD1; V: TRBV25-1; DNA: TGTGCCAGCAGTGTACCGGGACAGGGTAGCAATCAGCCCCAGCATTTT; CDR3: CASSVPGQGSNQPQHF
J: TRBJ2-3; size: -; D: -; V: TRBV25-1; DNA: TGTGCCAGCAGTGAATGCCCCCCTCAGAGTACTAGCACAGATACGCAGTATTTT; CDR3: CASSECPPQSTSTDTQYF
J: TRBJ2-3; size: -; D: -; V: TRBV11-3; DNA: TGTGCCAGCAGCCCAGGGTTGAGCACAGATACGCAGTATTTT; CDR3: CASSPGLSTDTQYF
J: TRBJ2-6; size: -; D: -; V: TRBV19; DNA: TGTGCCAGTACCACGGATCCCTCTGGGGCCAACGTCCTGACTTTC; CDR3: CASTTDPSGANVLTF
J: TRBJ2-5; size: -; D: -; V: TRBV6-5; DNA: TGTGCCAGCAGTTACTCGTCGATGGGGCAGGAGACCCAGTACTTC; CDR3: CASSYSSMGQETQYF
J: TRBJ2-5; size: -; D: TRBD2; V: TRBV14; DNA: TGTGCCAGCAGCCCCGGGACTAGCGTCGGGCGGACCCAGTACTTC; CDR3: CASSPGTSVGRTQYF
J: TRBJ1-5; size: few; D: -; V: TRBV2; DNA: TGTGCCAGCAGGGTCGGGGCTAATCAGCCCCAGCATTTT; CDR3: CASRVGANQPQHF
J: TRBJ2-7; size: -; D: TRBD1; V: TRBV18; DNA: TGTGCCAGCTCACCACCGTTACAGGGGGCGGACGAGCAGTACTTC; CDR3: CASSPPLQGADEQYF
J: TRBJ2-1; size: once; D: TRBD2; V: TRBV7-2; DNA: TGTGCCAGCAGCACAACTAGCGGGAGGTTCGATGAGCAGTTCTTC; CDR3: CASSTTSGRFDEQFF
J: TRBJ1-3; size: -; D: -; V: TRBV5-5; DNA: TGTGCCAGCACTTTGGACGTAGTCTCTGGAAACACCATATATTTT; CDR3: CASTLDVVSGNTIYF
J: TRBJ2-3; size: -; D: TRBD1; V: TRBV5-1; DNA: TGCGCCAGCAGAGGGACAGGGCGGTCAGATACGCAGTATTTT; CDR3: CASRGTGRSDTQYF
J: TRBJ2-2; size: -; D: -; V: TRBV5-1; DNA: TGCGCCAGCAGCTTGGGCCCTAGCGGAGGGGGCACCGGGGAGCTGTTTTTT; CDR3: CASSLGPSGGGTGELFF
J: TRBJ2-1; size: -; D: -; V: TRBV6-1; DNA: TGTGCCAGCAGTGGGAGCTCCTACAATGAGCAGTTCTTC; CDR3: CASSGSSYNEQFF
J: TRBJ2-3; size: -; D: TRBD2; V: TRBV5-4; DNA: TGTGCCAGCAGCTTGGACCCTAGCGGTAGCACAGATACGCAGTATTTT; CDR3: CASSLDPSGSTDTQYF
J: TRBJ1-5; size: -; D: TRBD1; V: TRBV30; DNA: TGTGCCTGGAGTGACATGGACAGGGCGGGTCAGCCCCAGCATTTT; CDR3: CAWSDMDRAGQPQHF
J: TRBJ1-1; size: once; D: -; V: TRBV25-1; DNA: TGTGCCAGCAGTGAACGGGTCGTCAAGGGAGATACTGAAGCTTTCTTT; CDR3: CASSERVVKGDTEAFF